The clone carrying this TCR beta chain was counted between two and nine times. As yet, its antigen is unknown. Per germline, CDR1 DFQATT and CDR2 SNEGSKA (reference sequence). Deletions cut 6 bases from V and 9 bases from J, with 15 bases between. The CDR3 totals 12 residues. The entry originates in a study of response to subunit inactivated influenza vaccine. Study-wide findings and caveats: Seasonal influenza vaccination, on each occasion, was suggested by the authors to recruit few new T cells.

TCRdb reanalysed the RT-PCR reads using MiXCR and keeps one entry per CDR3 protein. Of roughly 500,000 distinct CDR3 sequences detected, 16% appear once; the ten largest clones hold about 3%. Source: CD4+ T cells sorted from PBMCs, taken roughly 24 months after vaccination. The V call is TRBV20-1, the J call TRBJ2-1; D is unclear. This TCR was recovered from a man aged 50-75 years who received an inactivated influenza vaccine. CDR3 DNA sequence: TGCAGTGCCCAAGAAACAGTCCCTGAGCAGTTCTTC. Residues: CSAQETVPEQFF.